This TCR beta chain stems from a study of blood T cell repertoires in COVID-19. Germline assignment: CDR1 SGHDN and CDR2 FVKESK. The CDR3 runs to 15 residues. J was trimmed by 6 bases and V by 4 bases; bases with no gene match: 11. Original processing methods: Nucleated cell number was recorded as an estimate derived from reference gene primer amplification. The assay was immunoSEQ multiplex PCR, and TCRdb's table has in-frame clones only and misses some. For V, J and clone size, that table is used; D and trimming come from the DNA. The profile covers about 100,000 clones, with over 70% appearing a single time and less than 4.5% taken by the ten largest.

The chain joins TRBV14 to TRBJ2-7; 8 nucleotides line up with TRBD2. This clonotype was obtained from a man aged 55 to 70 with acute or convalescent COVID-19. The sequencing sample was made of peripheral blood. The CDR3 nucleotides are TGTGCCAGCAGCCTCCTTCCGGGACTAGGGGGCGAGCAGTACTTC. This gives the protein CASSLLPGLGGEQYF.